This record covers a single TCR beta chain. Its antigen is undetermined. This entry is derived from a study of a mutant IDH1 vaccine in newly diagnosed glioma. Some clones are missing from TCRdb's copy, which holds only in-frame ones; the method was immunoSEQ multiplex PCR. Found here are 30,000 to 40,000 clones, about three fifths of them singletons; the top ten hold about 11%. Time point indicated: week 5, during vaccination. Topical imiquimod accompanied each vaccine dose, which consisted of 300 ug of mutant IDH1 20-mer peptide. Germline V gives CDR1 KGHSH, CDR2 LQKENI. The CDR3 is 16 residues long. Trimming stripped 4 bases from V and 1 base from J, with 15 bases between.

The specimen comprised PBMCs, sampled from a glioma patient whose treatment included an IDH1 peptide vaccine. The sequence derives from a woman aged 18-29 years with glioma. This sequence joins TRBV18 and TRBJ2-3; tentatively, D is TRBD1 (7 bases). CDR3: CASSLGGGSGTDTQYF. CDR3 nucleotides: TGTGCCAGCTCACTAGGAGGGGGCTCAGGCACAGATACGCAGTATTTT.